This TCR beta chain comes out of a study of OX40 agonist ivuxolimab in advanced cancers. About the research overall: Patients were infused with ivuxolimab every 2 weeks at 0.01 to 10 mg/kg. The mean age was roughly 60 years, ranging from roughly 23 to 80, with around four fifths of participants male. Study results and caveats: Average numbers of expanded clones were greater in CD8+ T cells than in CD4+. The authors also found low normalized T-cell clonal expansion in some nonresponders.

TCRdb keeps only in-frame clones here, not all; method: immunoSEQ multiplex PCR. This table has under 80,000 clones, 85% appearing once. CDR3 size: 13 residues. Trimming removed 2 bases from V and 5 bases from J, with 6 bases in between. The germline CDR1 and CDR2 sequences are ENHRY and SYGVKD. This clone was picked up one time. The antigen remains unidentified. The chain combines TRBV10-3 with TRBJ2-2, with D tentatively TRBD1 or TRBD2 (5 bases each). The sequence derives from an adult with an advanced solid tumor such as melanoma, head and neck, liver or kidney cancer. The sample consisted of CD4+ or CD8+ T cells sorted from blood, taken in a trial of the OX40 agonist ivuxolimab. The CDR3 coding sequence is TGTGCCATCAGTGAGGGGGGAACCGGGGAGCTGTTTTTT. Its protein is CAISEGGTGELFF.